This TCR beta chain stems from a study of cytotoxic CD8 clonotypes in ibrutinib-treated CLL. CDR3 length: 12 amino acids. The germline V and J ends were trimmed by 2 bases and 4 bases, with 8 bases remaining between them. Germline-derived CDR1 and CDR2 are GTSNPN and SVGIG (reference sequence). Using immunoSEQ multiplex PCR, the repertoire was profiled, and TCRdb retains in-frame clones only, with some absent. The sample records fewer than 40,000 clones, about 70% being singletons. Material: PBMCs, obtained at disease progression, from a patient treated with ibrutinib. The TCR originated in a human donor with chronic lymphocytic leukemia. This chain uses TRBV30 with TRBJ1-2; D unresolved. The CDR3 here is CAWSYHTYGYTF. The CDR3 DNA reads as TGTGCCTGGAGTTACCACACCTATGGCTACACCTTC. The whole variable domain, remainder taken from reference TRBV30 and TRBJ1-2, is SQTIHQWPATLVQPVGSPLSLECTVEGTSNPNLYWYRQAAGRGLQLLFYSVGIGQISSEVPQNLSASRPQDRQFILSSKKLLLSDSGFYLCAWSYHTYGYTFGSGTRLTVV.